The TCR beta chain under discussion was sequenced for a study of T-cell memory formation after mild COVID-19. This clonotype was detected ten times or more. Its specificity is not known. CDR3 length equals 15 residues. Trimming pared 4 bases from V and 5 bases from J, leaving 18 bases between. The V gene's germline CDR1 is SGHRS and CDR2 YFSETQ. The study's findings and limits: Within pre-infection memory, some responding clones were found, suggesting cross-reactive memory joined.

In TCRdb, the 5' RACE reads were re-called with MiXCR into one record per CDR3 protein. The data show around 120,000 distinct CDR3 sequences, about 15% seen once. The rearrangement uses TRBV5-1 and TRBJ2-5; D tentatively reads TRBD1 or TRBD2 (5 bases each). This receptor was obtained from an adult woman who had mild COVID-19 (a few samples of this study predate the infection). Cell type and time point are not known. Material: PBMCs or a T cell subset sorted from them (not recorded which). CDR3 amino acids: CASSPRDPWDETQYF. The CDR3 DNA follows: TGCGCCAGCAGCCCCCGGGACCCGTGGGACGAGACCCAGTACTTC.